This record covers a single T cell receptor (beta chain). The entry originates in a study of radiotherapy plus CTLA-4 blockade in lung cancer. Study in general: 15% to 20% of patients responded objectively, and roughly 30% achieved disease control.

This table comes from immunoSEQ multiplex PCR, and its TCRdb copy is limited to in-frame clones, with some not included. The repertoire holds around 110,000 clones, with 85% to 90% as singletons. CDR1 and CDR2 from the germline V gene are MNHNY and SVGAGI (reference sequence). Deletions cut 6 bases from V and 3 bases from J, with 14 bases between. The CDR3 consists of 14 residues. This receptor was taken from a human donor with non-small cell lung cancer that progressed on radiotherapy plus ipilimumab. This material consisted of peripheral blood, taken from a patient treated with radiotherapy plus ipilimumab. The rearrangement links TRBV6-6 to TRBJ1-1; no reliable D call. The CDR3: CASRATRVHTEAFF. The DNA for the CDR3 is TGTGCCAGCAGGGCCACTAGGGTACACACTGAAGCTTTCTTT.